This paragraph covers one TCR beta chain sequence. Its antigen is still unknown. These data come from a study of CXCR3-negative and CXCR3-positive naive CD8 T cells (dated by TCRdb to between 2018 and 2020). General notes on the study: In total, approximately 140 million TRB reads were obtained, which works out to roughly 1.5 +/- 0.3 million reads per library. The diversity and physicochemical repertoire analyses included eleven to twelve donors pooled from two independent experiments. For the TRBV-TRBJ cluster analysis, the naive subsets came from roughly 5 donors, while the memory cells came from 3 donors.

The germline V gene encodes CDR1 SGHKS and CDR2 YYEKEE (reference sequence). Taken from cysteine to phenylalanine, the CDR3 has 17 residues. DNA was not recorded. What the research found in general, with its limitations: Compared with CXCR3-negative naive cells, CXCR3-positive naive cells had TRB CDR3s with higher hydrophobicity (lower Kidera factor 4), lower energy, and higher strength and volume indices. Freshly isolated PBMCs were used for most assays because CXCR3 expression partially decreased after cryopreservation. Because surface CD5, which has been linked to self-reactivity in mice, was comparable between naive subsets, TCR interaction strength was also inferred from TRB CDR3 physicochemical properties. Similar TRBV-TRBJ usage was shown by naive CXCR3-negative and CXCR3-positive cells from the same donor, whereas distinct patterns were shown by memory cells. Both naive subsets had comparably high repertoire diversity, while memory CD8+ T cells had much lower repertoire diversity.

Sequencing instrument: NextSeq 550. The Human TCR Profiling Kit (MiLaboratory) was used to prepare UMI-labeled 5' RACE TRB cDNA libraries. cDNA synthesis used the entire amount of extracted RNA, and PCR amplification then used the entire amount of cDNA produced. Libraries were prepared in parallel with an identical number of PCR cycles. The authors' analysis ran thus. About 53,000 +/- 9,400 unique UMI-labeled TRB cDNA molecules per library were extracted with MIGEC and MiXCR, with at least two reads per UMI required. An average of 40,000 +/- 10,000 functional in-frame TRB CDR3 nucleotide clonotypes without stop codons was found per library. Diversity metrics, including normalized Shannon-Wiener and Chao1, were computed in VDJtools after downsampling to 5000 UMI-labeled TRB molecules per sample. For the central five CDR3 residues, VDJtools calculated physicochemical properties weighted by clonotype size, namely interaction energy, strength, volume and Kidera factor 4. Once TCRdb had reprocessed the reads, it stored one entry per CDR3 protein sequence and supplied no DNA. The V and J calls reflect TCRdb's pipeline rather than the authors' work. The sample's own table lists 90,000 to 100,000 distinct CDR3 sequences. The top ten hold about 1.5% of the sample.

For each CD8+ T cell subset, flow sorting was done in triplicate, and roughly 320,000 cells per subset went directly into RLT lysis buffer. Naive CD8+ T cells were defined stringently as CD45RO-CCR7+CD27+CD95- to exclude memory contaminants. Standard density gradient centrifugation was used to isolate peripheral blood mononuclear cells from buffy coats. A FACSAria III was used to flow-sort naive CD8+ T cells into CXCR3-negative and CXCR3-positive populations. Total RNA was extracted from sorted cells with an RNeasy Mini Kit. The specimen sequenced was naive CXCR3- CD8+ T cells from blood. The intended sense of this specimen's cell subset or site label: CD45RO-CCR7+CD27+CD95- naive CD8+ T cells lacking CXCR3 (TNR3-). This chain joins TRBV5-5 to TRBJ2-2; the TCRdb call, TRBD1, lacks DNA for checking. This clonotype was obtained from a human donor in good health. Some clones in this sample may be carry-over from other donors' samples. The CDR3 region reads CASSLDGTLPATGELFF.